This T cell receptor beta chain comes out of a study of cytomegalovirus exposure and HLA in healthy donors. Overall study context: Unique TCRs from HLA-typed donors, around 79 million of them, were held in an early data release.

This clone was seen only once. Additional DNA sequences in this sample encode the identical CDR3. It was with 60 Vbeta and 13 Jbeta primers that the PCR ran. Libraries were prepared by immunoSEQ multiplex PCR; TCRdb keeps only in-frame clonotypes and omits some of them. The sample carries roughly 160,000 clones, about 82% recorded once. This CDR3 comprises 13 residues. Germline CDR1 and CDR2: ENHRY and SYGVKD. The V gene lost 6 bases and the J gene lost 5 bases, with 13 bases spanning the gap. The sample comprised PBMCs. The genes are TRBV10-3 and TRBJ2-5; maybe TRBD2 (7 bases). This TCR was sampled from a woman aged 25 to 39 in good health and CMV-seropositive. The CDR3 sequence: CAISGGPGETQYF. DNA of the CDR3: TGTGCCATCAGCGGGGGGCCGGGGGAGACCCAGTACTTC.